The 26 T cell receptor beta chains reported below all come from one sample, sequenced in a study of blood T cells in healthy people across ages. Then a second PCR, running roughly 6 to 11 cycles, was carried out with a sample-barcoded 5' primer and a J-beta primer mix. TCRdb re-derived calls from the 5' RACE reads in MiXCR, one entry per CDR3 protein. The data hold about 1 million distinct CDR3 sequences, with 35% to 50% observed a single time. Sequenced sample: blood. The source is a woman aged 55-69 years in good health.

CDR3 in DNA: TGTGCCATCAGTGAGTCCGGGACTATCGGGCGAACAGATACGCAGTATTTT. Translating gives CAISESGTIGRTDTQYF. The chain couples TRBV10-3 to TRBJ2-3, with TRBD2 matching 7 bases. The CDR3 has 17 residues. CDR1 is ENHRY and CDR2 is SYGVKD in the germline V gene. With V trimmed by 0 bases and J by 3 bases, 9 bases remained unmatched.

The chain combines TRBV28 with TRBJ2-3; the D gene could be TRBD1 or TRBD2 (5 bases each). The CDR3 runs 18 residues. CDR1 is MDHEN and CDR2 is SYDVKM in the germline V gene. V was cut by 6 bases and J by 6 bases, with 28 bases left in between. CDR3 nucleotides: TGTGCCAGCAGCCTAGTGGGTCTGGGGGTTGATCAAGGGGATACGCAGTATTTT. The encoded protein is CASSLVGLGVDQGDTQYF.

The chain recombines TRBV20-1 with TRBJ2-1; possibly TRBD1 for D (5 bases). Germline values: CDR1 DFQATT, CDR2 SNEGSKA (reference sequence). Trimming left V 1 base short and J 5 bases short, with 12 bases between. There are 14 residues in the CDR3. CDR3 in amino acids: CSARGGTGDNEQFF. CDR3 nucleotides: TGCAGTGCTAGAGGAGGAACAGGTGACAATGAGCAGTTCTTC.

V usage is TRBV9 and J usage is TRBJ2-5, with a possible D match to TRBD2 (5 bases). The CDR3 totals 14 residues. Per the germline V gene, CDR1 is SGDLS and CDR2 is YYNGEE. V gave up 2 bases and J gave up 11 bases, with 19 bases separating them. CDR3 sequence (DNA): TGTGCCAGCAGCGTGGAGGCTAGGGTATGGGAGCAGTACTTC. Translating it yields CASSVEARVWEQYF.

The chain couples TRBV20-1 to TRBJ2-5, with D maybe TRBD2 (5 bases). The J call may not be correct, given that the DNA end is closer to TRBJ2-7. There are 12 residues in the CDR3. Germline V gives CDR1 DFQATT, CDR2 SNEGSKA (reference sequence). The CDR3 spells CSARDAGAEQYF. The CDR3, as DNA: TGCAGTGCTAGAGATGCGGGCGCCGAGCAGTACTTC.

The V gene is TRBV7-2, the J gene TRBJ2-1, with 9 bases identical to TRBD2. CDR3 length equals 16 residues. V shed 2 bases and J 6 bases; nucleotides not matched to a gene: 8. Germline CDR1 and CDR2: SGHTA and FQGNSA. The CDR3: CASSLPAGGMINEQFF. The CDR3 DNA is TGTGCCAGCAGCTTACCAGCGGGGGGTATGATCAATGAGCAGTTCTTC.

To note about this clonotype: A junction end diverges from the germline sequence, so it may reflect a read error. This chain joins TRBV6-2 or TRBV6-3 and TRBJ2-1; possible D gene TRBD2, 5 bases. The CDR3 is 14 residues long. The germline CDR1 and CDR2 sequences are MNHEY and SVGEGT. This CDR3 is CASSYRGINNGQFF. The CDR3 DNA sequence: TGTGCCAGCAGTTACCGAGGGATTAACAATGGGCAGTTCTTC.

A word on this clonotype: This may be a read error: a much more frequent sequence differs by one nucleotide. This chain joins TRBV7-3 and TRBJ2-5; no clear D gene. V was trimmed by 5 bases and J by 5 bases, leaving 12 bases between them. This CDR3 is 13 amino acids long. Looked up from germline, CDR1 is SGHTA and CDR2 is FQGTGA. DNA for the CDR3: TGTGCCAGCAGCGTATCGGTGGGGGAGACCCAGTACTTC. This encodes CASSVSVGETQYF.

The chain is built from TRBV6-5 and TRBJ2-7; D is possibly TRBD2 (6 bases). The J call may be in error: the DNA end matches TRBJ2-5 better. The CDR3 spans 16 residues. The germline V gene encodes CDR1 MNHEY and CDR2 SVGAGI. The CDR3 DNA sequence: TGTGCCAGCAGCTCTGCTATCACGGCGGGGAAAGAGACCCAGTACTTC. The encoded protein is CASSSAITAGKETQYF.

The sample holds one count of this clonotype. The rearrangement uses TRBV10-1 and TRBJ2-1; unclear D gene. Germline-derived CDR1 and CDR2 are WNHNN and SYGVQD (reference sequence). Deletions cut 0 bases from V and 7 bases from J, with 10 bases between. This CDR3 has 14 amino acids. CDR3 loop: CASSESLARNEQFF. The DNA for the CDR3 is TGCGCCAGCAGTGAGTCTCTTGCTAGGAATGAGCAGTTCTTC.

This clonotype was counted only a few times. The rearrangement uses TRBV5-6 and TRBJ1-1; TRBD1 matches at 9 bases. The CDR3 consists of 16 residues. Germline V gene data show CDR1 as SGHDT and CDR2 as YYEEEE. Trimming removed 0 bases from V and 4 bases from J; junction bases left unmatched: 7. For the CDR3, the DNA is TGTGCCAGCAGCTTGGAATTCGGACAGGGGCCCACTGAAGCTTTCTTT. Amino acids: CASSLEFGQGPTEAFF. Complete variable domain (other parts from reference TRBV5-6 and TRBJ1-1): DAGVTQSPTHLIKTRGQQVTLRCSPKSGHDTVSWYQQALGQGPQFIFQYYEEEERQRGNFPDRFSGHQFPNYSSELNVNALLLGDSALYLCASSLEFGQGPTEAFFGQGTRLTVV.

V is TRBV7-9 and J is TRBJ2-7, with 9 bases identical to TRBD2. J gave up 3 bases and V 8 bases, and 11 bases lay outside the gene matches. Germline V gene data show CDR1 as SEHNR and CDR2 as FQNEAQ (reference sequence). This CDR3 comprises 15 residues. Here the CDR3 reads CASSRGGRVFYEQYF. CDR3 in DNA: TGTGCCAGCTCGCGGGGGGGTAGAGTTTTCTACGAGCAGTACTTC. The full variable domain, completed using reference TRBV7-9 and TRBJ2-7, is DTGVSQNPRHKITKRGQNVTFRCDPISEHNRLYWYRQTLGQGPEFLTYFQNEAQLEKSRLLSDRFSAERPKGSFSTLEIQRTEQGDSAMYLCASSRGGRVFYEQYFGPGTRLTVT.

This clonotype was detected a few times. The CDR3 DNA sequence: TGCGCCAGCAGCCCCCGACTTGATCGGGTCGAGCAGTTCTTC. Translated, it gives CASSPRLDRVEQFF. This sequence joins TRBV5-1 and TRBJ2-1, with D unclear. Germline V CDR1 and CDR2: SGHRS, YFSETQ. This CDR3 comprises 14 residues. Trimming left V 4 bases short and J 10 bases short, with 18 bases between.

This clonotype was observed many times. The chain employs TRBV28 and TRBJ2-7, with D unresolved. CDR1 MDHEN and CDR2 SYDVKM come from the germline V gene. Trimming stripped 6 bases from V and 7 bases from J, with 19 bases between. There are 14 residues in the CDR3. In DNA form, the CDR3 reads TGTGCCAGCAGCGGACCGGTAGTCCTAGAAGAGCAGTACTTC. This codes for CASSGPVVLEEQYF.

This clonotype was seen a single time. Here the CDR3 reads CASSLKLATGRGNEQFF. CDR3 DNA sequence: TGTGCCAGCAGCTTAAAGCTGGCGACGGGACGCGGGAATGAGCAGTTCTTC. The rearrangement uses TRBV7-9 and TRBJ2-1, with D perhaps TRBD1 or TRBD2 (5 bases each). The CDR3 runs to 17 residues. CDR1 is SEHNR, CDR2 FQNEAQ, per germline (reference sequence). Trimming took off 2 bases at V and 7 bases at J, with 21 bases between the two ends. The variable domain in full, completed from reference TRBV7-9 and TRBJ2-1, reads DTGVSQNPRHKITKRGQNVTFRCDPISEHNRLYWYRQTLGQGPEFLTYFQNEAQLEKSRLLSDRFSAERPKGSFSTLEIQRTEQGDSAMYLCASSLKLATGRGNEQFFGPGTRLTVL.

The sample holds a few counts of this clonotype. V and J are TRBV12-3 or TRBV12-4 and TRBJ2-3; TRBD2 might be the D (5 bases). V lost 5 bases, J lost 0 bases, and 15 bases lay in between. The CDR3 sequence is 16 residues long. CDR3 in amino acids: CASSLQLGVSTDTQYF. CDR3 DNA: TGTGCCAGCAGTCTCCAGTTGGGAGTAAGCACAGATACGCAGTATTTT.

The chain carries TRBV20-1 and TRBJ2-7; D may correspond to TRBD1 or TRBD2 (5 bases each). This CDR3 has 14 amino acids. The V gene's germline CDR1 is DFQATT and CDR2 SNEGSKA (reference sequence). Trimming pared 8 bases from V and 6 bases from J, leaving 23 bases between. The CDR3 DNA is TGCAGTCCATGGGCGAAACGACGGGGCGGCGAGCAGTACTTC. Translation: CSPWAKRRGGEQYF.

The rearrangement links TRBV6-1 to TRBJ2-7, with TRBD2 matching over 9 bases. The V segment lost 7 bases and the J segment 1 base; nucleotides outside the gene matches: 8. This CDR3 region has 15 residues. Germline values: CDR1 MNHNS, CDR2 SASEGT. The CDR3 reads CASILAGSQSYEQYF. The CDR3 DNA reads TGTGCCAGCATCCTAGCGGGATCCCAGTCCTACGAGCAGTACTTC.

This clonotype has only a few counts. This sequence joins TRBV28 and TRBJ2-5; 10 bases line up with TRBD2. The junction had 15 bases not matched to a gene; V was cut back by 4 bases and J by 7 bases. Per germline, CDR1 MDHEN and CDR2 SYDVKM. The CDR3 runs to 17 residues. The CDR3 region has the DNA TGTGCCAGCAGTTCCGGGACTAGCGCACGCCCCTTGGGGACCCAGTACTTC. Translating gives CASSSGTSARPLGTQYF.

This chain uses TRBV28 with TRBJ1-2; no definite D call. V lost 2 bases, J lost 7 bases, and 14 bases lay in between. CDR3 length equals 14 residues. From germline, CDR1 is MDHEN and CDR2 SYDVKM. The CDR3 DNA reads as TGTGCCAGCAGTTTACAGACGGTCCGACGTGGCTACACCTTC. This codes for CASSLQTVRRGYTF.

V and J are TRBV7-9 and TRBJ2-3; D is undetermined. The CDR3 extends over 12 amino acids. V lost 1 base and J 14 bases, leaving 13 bases between the germline ends. The germline gives CDR1 SEHNR, CDR2 FQNEAQ (reference sequence). CDR3 region: CASSLDRRVGYF. The CDR3, as DNA: TGTGCCAGCAGCTTAGATCGAAGGGTTGGGTATTTT.

The CDR3 DNA sequence: TGCGCCAGCACCCCAGCGGGGTCCGGGGAGCAGTTCTTC. It specifies CASTPAGSGEQFF. The gene calls are TRBV5-1 and TRBJ2-1, with 7 bases aligning to TRBD2. J was trimmed by 10 bases and V by 6 bases; bases with no gene match: 10. The length of the CDR3 is 13 residues. The V gene's germline CDR1 is SGHRS and CDR2 YFSETQ. Filled out from reference TRBV5-1 and TRBJ2-1, the complete variable domain reads KAGVTQTPRYLIKTRGQQVTLSCSPISGHRSVSWYQQTPGQGLQFLFEYFSETQRNKGNFPGRFSGRQFSNSRSEMNVSTLELGDSALYLCASTPAGSGEQFFGPGTRLTVL.

This clonotype has a handful of counts. CDR3 amino acids: CASSFQGLDTGFYEQYF. The CDR3 DNA is TGTGCCAGCAGTTTTCAGGGACTAGATACAGGGTTCTACGAGCAGTACTTC. The rearrangement uses TRBV12-3 or TRBV12-4 and TRBJ2-7, with 8 positions matching TRBD2. Trimming took 3 bases from V and 3 from J; bases not matched to a gene: 13. This CDR3 comprises 17 residues.

The V gene is TRBV3-1, the J gene TRBJ2-6; D is unclear. Per germline, CDR1 LGHDT and CDR2 YNNKEL (reference sequence). Deletions cut 10 bases from V and 4 bases from J, with 14 bases between. The CDR3 consists of 14 residues. Here the CDR3 DNA reads TGTGCCACCACCCTTTCGTCCGGGGCCAACGTCCTGACTTTC. This translates into CATTLSSGANVLTF.

The chain is built from TRBV5-1 and TRBJ2-5; no reliable D call. Trimming removed 4 bases at V and 5 bases at J, with 15 bases between. The CDR3 length is 14 residues. The V gene's germline CDR1 is SGHRS and CDR2 YFSETQ. CDR3 amino acids: CASSVDGRLETQYF. The CDR3 bases are TGCGCCAGCAGCGTGGACGGGCGACTGGAGACCCAGTACTTC. Full variable domain (rest looked up from reference TRBV5-1 and TRBJ2-5): KAGVTQTPRYLIKTRGQQVTLSCSPISGHRSVSWYQQTPGQGLQFLFEYFSETQRNKGNFPGRFSGRQFSNSRSEMNVSTLELGDSALYLCASSVDGRLETQYFGPGTRLLVL.

The genes are TRBV7-6 and TRBJ2-5; D unclear. There are 13 residues in the CDR3. Germline V gene data show CDR1 as SGHVS and CDR2 as FNYEAQ. The germline V and J ends were trimmed by 4 bases and 1 base, with 7 bases remaining between them. The CDR3, as DNA: TGTGCCAGCAGCTCCTACGTCCAAGAGACCCAGTACTTC. This encodes CASSSYVQETQYF.